The 23 T cell receptor beta chains presented below share a single source sample, sequenced in a study of a mutant IDH1 vaccine in newly diagnosed glioma. Regarding time point: week 5, during vaccination. What each vaccine dose contained was 300 ug of mutant IDH1 20-mer peptide, accompanied by topical imiquimod. No antigen has been assigned to these receptors. Sequenced by immunoSEQ multiplex PCR; TCRdb stores in-frame clones only, minus some. This sample yields around 40,000 clones, of which approximately 85% are seen a single time; over 1.5% belongs to the top ten. Source: PBMCs, taken from a glioma patient whose treatment included an IDH1 peptide vaccine. The receptors derive from a man aged 35-49 years with glioma.

The chain is built from TRBV29-1 and TRBJ1-3; 9 bases match TRBD1. The CDR3 is made up of 14 amino acids. Trimming took 5 bases from V and 4 from J; bases not matched to a gene: 6. Germline V gene sequence: CDR1 SQVTM, CDR2 ANQGSEA. In DNA, the CDR3 is TGCAGCGTTCTACAGGGGGCAGGGGGAAACACCATATATTTT. Encoded protein: CSVLQGAGGNTIYF.

J is TRBJ2-7 and V is TRBV18, with 7 nucleotides matching TRBD2. Per the germline V gene, CDR1 is KGHSH and CDR2 is LQKENI. The V and J ends lost 0 bases and 2 bases, in that order; junction bases with no gene match: 4. The CDR3 length is 15 residues. Here the CDR3 DNA reads TGTGCCAGCTCACCACCGGCGGGAGCCGCCTACGAGCAGTACTTC. Protein sequence: CASSPPAGAAYEQYF.

The chain uses TRBV4-1 and TRBJ2-7, with a possible D match to TRBD1 (6 bases). Germline V lookup: CDR1 MGHRA, CDR2 YSYEKL. The V end was cut by 4 bases, the J end by 3 bases, with 16 bases between. The CDR3 is 15 residues long. The CDR3 coding sequence is TGCGCCAGCAGCCTTGGCAGGGGTGAAGACTACGAGCAGTACTTC. Translated: CASSLGRGEDYEQYF.

The V gene is TRBV6-5, the J gene TRBJ2-2, with TRBD2 as a possible D gene (5 bases). The CDR3 extends over 14 amino acids. CDR1 MNHEY and CDR2 SVGAGI come from the germline V gene. The V and J ends lost 6 bases and 1 base respectively, with 9 bases between them. The CDR3 loop is CASRSGRNTGELFF. CDR3 in DNA: TGTGCCAGCAGAAGCGGTAGGAACACCGGGGAGCTGTTTTTT.

This clone appeared a few times. This chain uses TRBV6-5 with TRBJ1-2; TRBD1 aligns across 7 bases. The CDR3 spans 15 residues. J gave up 7 bases and V 8 bases, and 16 bases lay outside the gene matches. CDR1 and CDR2 (germline): MNHEY, SVGAGI. The CDR3 sequence is CASHSTETGTGGYTF. The CDR3 nucleotides read TGTGCCAGCCATAGTACGGAGACAGGGACCGGTGGCTACACCTTC.

A few counts support this clone. The chain carries TRBV5-1 and TRBJ1-1; 9 positions match TRBD1. The germline gives CDR1 SGHRS, CDR2 YFSETQ. J lost 3 bases, V lost 4 bases, and 4 bases had no gene match. The CDR3 consists of 14 residues. CDR3 in amino acids: CASSQGQGYTEAFF. In DNA, the CDR3 is TGCGCCAGCAGCCAGGGACAGGGTTACACTGAAGCTTTCTTT.

This clone was found once. The chain recombines TRBV19 with TRBJ2-1, with 10 positions matching TRBD2. The CDR3 length is 14 residues. CDR1 is LNHDA, CDR2 SQIVND, per germline (reference sequence). Unmatched junction bases numbered 3, after V lost 6 bases and J lost 4 bases. CDR3 region: CASSPTSGYNEQFF. CDR3 coding DNA: TGTGCCAGTAGCCCGACTAGCGGGTACAATGAGCAGTTCTTC.

The chain links TRBV15 to TRBJ1-5, with D perhaps TRBD1 (6 bases). The germline V and J ends were trimmed by 9 bases and 3 bases, with 12 bases remaining between them. The germline V gene encodes CDR1 LNHNV and CDR2 YYDKDF (reference sequence). This CDR3 has 13 residues. CDR3 protein: CATTRDNNQPQHF. As DNA, the CDR3 is TGTGCCACTACCCGGGACAACAATCAGCCCCAGCATTTT.

The genes are TRBV4-1 and TRBJ2-3; TRBD1 matches at 7 bases. The junction had 6 bases not matched to a gene; V was cut back by 4 bases and J by 2 bases. The CDR3 is made up of 15 amino acids. Germline V gene lookup returns CDR1 MGHRA and CDR2 YSYEKL. CDR3 coding DNA: TGCGCCAGCAGCCCCGGGACAGTGAACACAGATACGCAGTATTTT. As protein: CASSPGTVNTDTQYF.

This clone was detected once. The V gene is TRBV6-5, the J gene TRBJ2-1, with D uncertain. The CDR3 totals 15 residues. V lost 2 bases, J lost 4 bases, and 12 bases lay in between. Germline V gene data show CDR1 as MNHEY and CDR2 as SVGAGI. Here the CDR3 reads CASSYGPPGYNEQFF. In DNA, the CDR3 is TGTGCCAGCAGTTACGGCCCCCCCGGGTACAATGAGCAGTTCTTC.

The CDR3 loop reads CASSPLSGEQYF. The CDR3 DNA follows: TGTGCCAGCAGCCCCCTTTCAGGCGAGCAGTACTTC. The chain combines TRBV5-6 with TRBJ2-7; D gene ambiguous. V was clipped by 4 bases and J by 6 bases, with 11 bases between them. Germline lookup yields CDR1 SGHDT and CDR2 YYEEEE. This CDR3 has 12 residues.

The rearrangement uses TRBV6-5 and TRBJ1-1; possibly TRBD1 for D (5 bases). Trimming took 3 bases from V and 5 from J, leaving 10 bases between them. Germline assignment: CDR1 MNHEY and CDR2 SVGAGI. CDR3 length equals 13 residues. DNA for the CDR3: TGTGCCAGCAGTTATTTGGGGGTAACTGAAGCTTTCTTT. This gives the protein CASSYLGVTEAFF.

This clone was seen just once. The rearrangement links TRBV5-1 to TRBJ2-1; 8 bases align to TRBD2. The V gene's germline CDR1 is SGHRS and CDR2 YFSETQ. V lost 0 bases to trimming and J lost 6 bases; unmatched junction nucleotides: 5. This CDR3 has 15 residues. The CDR3 spells CASSLGPAGANEQFF. CDR3 nucleotides: TGCGCCAGCAGCTTGGGTCCAGCGGGAGCCAATGAGCAGTTCTTC.

The chain couples TRBV6-5 to TRBJ1-2; tentative D call: TRBD1 (5 bases). Trimming removed 0 bases at V and 4 bases at J, with 15 bases between. In germline, CDR1 is MNHEY, CDR2 SVGAGI. The CDR3 length is 16 residues. For the CDR3, the DNA is TGTGCCAGCAGTTACTCATTGGACATCCGCCCCTATGGCTACACCTTC. Translating it yields CASSYSLDIRPYGYTF.

The rearrangement links TRBV5-4 to TRBJ1-1; D perhaps matches TRBD1 (5 bases). The germline gives CDR1 SGHNT, CDR2 YYREEE (reference sequence). Trimming left V 0 bases short and J 1 base short, with 7 bases between. The length of the CDR3 is 14 residues. CDR3 region: CASSLGQQNTEAFF. In DNA form, the CDR3 reads TGTGCCAGCAGCTTGGGACAGCAGAACACTGAAGCTTTCTTT.

This chain uses TRBV5-4 with TRBJ1-2; D uncertain. Germline V CDR1 and CDR2: SGHNT, YYREEE (reference sequence). The V end was cut by 0 bases, the J end by 0 bases, with 9 bases between. The CDR3 contains 15 residues. CDR3 sequence: CASSLEVAPNYGYTF. The CDR3 DNA reads as TGTGCCAGCAGCTTGGAGGTGGCCCCTAACTATGGCTACACCTTC.

This clone was found once. V and J are TRBV18 and TRBJ1-5; 11 nucleotides line up with TRBD1. CDR3 length equals 18 residues. The ends lost 2 bases at V and 2 bases at J; junction bases unmatched: 8. Germline CDR1 reads KGHSH; CDR2 reads LQKENI. CDR3 loop: CASSPGDRGVSGNQPQHF. CDR3 sequence (DNA): TGTGCCAGCTCACCAGGGGACAGGGGGGTAAGCGGCAATCAGCCCCAGCATTTT.

The V and J genes are TRBV25-1 and TRBJ2-3; D is undetermined. CDR3 size: 15 residues. Trimming removed 5 bases from V and 1 base from J, with 13 bases in between. Germline CDR1 MGHDK, CDR2 SYGVNS. The CDR3 coding sequence is TGTGCCAGCAGTTCGAGAAAGCTTGGCACAGATACGCAGTATTTT. It codes for CASSSRKLGTDTQYF.

The chain carries TRBV9 and TRBJ2-2; TRBD1 is a possible D gene (5 bases). The germline CDR1 and CDR2 sequences are SGDLS and YYNGEE. The CDR3 covers 14 residues. Trimming removed 5 bases at V and 3 bases at J, with 11 bases between. The CDR3 protein is CASRYRQYTGELFF. CDR3 coding DNA: TGTGCCAGCAGATACAGACAGTACACCGGGGAGCTGTTTTTT.

The CDR3 region has the DNA TGTGCCAGCAGTTACTCGGCACAGGGTAACTACGAGCAGTACTTC. This encodes CASSYSAQGNYEQYF. The V call is TRBV6-5, the J call TRBJ2-7; a possible D gene is TRBD1 (6 bases). V lost 0 bases and J 3 bases, leaving 12 bases between the germline ends. Germline loops: CDR1 MNHEY, CDR2 SVGAGI. The CDR3 has 15 residues.

The chain recombines TRBV5-1 with TRBJ2-7; 8 nucleotides agree with TRBD2. Trimming cost V 3 bases and J 0 bases; bases outside gene matches: 2. The germline CDR1 and CDR2 sequences are SGHRS and YFSETQ. This CDR3 has 14 amino acids. CDR3 coding DNA: TGCGCCAGCAGCTCCGGGACTAGCTCCTACGAGCAGTACTTC. Amino acid sequence: CASSSGTSSYEQYF. Full variable domain (rest looked up from reference TRBV5-1 and TRBJ2-7): KAGVTQTPRYLIKTRGQQVTLSCSPISGHRSVSWYQQTPGQGLQFLFEYFSETQRNKGNFPGRFSGRQFSNSRSEMNVSTLELGDSALYLCASSSGTSSYEQYFGPGTRLTVT.

This CDR3 is CATSSRRGLDSDTQYF. The CDR3 nucleotides read TGTGCCACCAGCTCCCGTCGGGGACTAGACTCAGATACGCAGTATTTT. The chain joins TRBV15 to TRBJ2-3; 8 nucleotides align to TRBD2. V dropped 5 bases and J dropped 4; count of bases not matched to a gene: 11. Per germline, CDR1 LNHNV and CDR2 YYDKDF (reference sequence). This CDR3 comprises 16 residues.

This clone occurred a few times. J is TRBJ2-7 and V is TRBV5-1, with D possibly TRBD1 on 5 matching bases. This CDR3 is built from 15 residues. With 4 bases removed from V and 5 bases from J, the gap between germline ends came to 19 bases. The germline V gene encodes CDR1 SGHRS and CDR2 YFSETQ. The CDR3 region is CASSIGQGPLHEQYF. The CDR3 DNA reads as TGCGCCAGCAGCATAGGGCAGGGCCCCCTGCACGAGCAGTACTTC.